Sequencing of this T cell receptor (beta chain) was carried out in a study of beta chain features in type 1 diabetes. Sequenced material consisted of expressed TCRB transcripts (all of the isolated RNA was reverse transcribed). Clones were read by immunoSEQ multiplex PCR, and TCRdb kept only the in-frame ones, dropping some. Of approximately 300,000 clones listed, about 11% are singletons. The CDR3 runs 13 residues. V shed 5 bases and J shed 6 bases, with 10 bases lying between them. CDR1 SNHLY and CDR2 FYNNEI come from the germline V gene. This clone was recorded a few times. What was sequenced was naive CD4+ T cells from blood. V gene TRBV2 combines with J gene TRBJ2-2; tentatively, D is TRBD2 (6 bases). This TCR was recovered from a woman aged 25 to 39 in good health. The CDR3 bases are TGTGCCAGCAGTCCGGGACTGGCCGGGGAGCTGTTTTTT. It is translated as CASSPGLAGELFF.